One sample yielded the 28 T cell receptor beta chains listed below, sequenced in a study of beta chain features in type 1 diabetes. Reverse transcription of all isolated RNA meant that expressed TCRB transcripts were sequenced. Profiled with immunoSEQ multiplex PCR; TCRdb holds only in-frame clones, not every one. The table shows approximately 60,000 clones, with about 55% occurring only once. Sample: Tregs from blood. These receptors were obtained from a woman between 18 and 29 years old in good health.

This clone turned up a few times. The chain uses TRBV7-2 and TRBJ2-3, with 8 bases matching TRBD2. V dropped 1 base and J dropped 2; count of bases not matched to a gene: 5. The CDR3 sequence is 16 residues long. Germline-derived CDR1 and CDR2 are SGHTA and FQGNSA. In DNA, the CDR3 is TGTGCCAGCAGCTTAGTGGCTAGCGGGTTCACAGATACGCAGTATTTT. Residues: CASSLVASGFTDTQYF.

The chain recombines TRBV18 with TRBJ1-3; unclear D gene. Germline CDR1 is KGHSH and CDR2 is LQKENI. The CDR3 loop spans 13 amino acids. Trimming took off 3 bases at V and 0 bases at J, with 3 bases between the two ends. The DNA for the CDR3 is TGTGCCAGCTCACCTAACTCTGGAAACACCATATATTTT. This gives the protein CASSPNSGNTIYF.

This clone was seen only a few times. The chain couples TRBV7-2 to TRBJ1-2, with 7 bases fitting TRBD1. CDR1 is SGHTA, CDR2 FQGNSA, per germline. J was trimmed by 10 bases and V by 5 bases; bases with no gene match: 10. The CDR3 has 13 amino acids. The CDR3 DNA reads as TGTGCCAGCAGCCCCTTCCCCGACAGGGACTACACCTTC. Its translation: CASSPFPDRDYTF.

V gene TRBV14 combines with J gene TRBJ2-7; 10 nucleotides agree with TRBD2. The CDR3 totals 12 residues. Trimming removed 8 bases from V and 7 bases from J; junction bases left unmatched: 5. Per the germline V gene, CDR1 is SGHDN and CDR2 is FVKESK. CDR3 amino acids: CASGLAAGEQYF. DNA for the CDR3: TGTGCCAGCGGACTAGCGGCGGGGGAGCAGTACTTC.

V is TRBV2 and J is TRBJ1-2; a possible D gene is TRBD1 (5 bases). Trimming stripped 6 bases from V and 2 bases from J, with 16 bases between. Germline V gene lookup returns CDR1 SNHLY and CDR2 FYNNEI. The CDR3 has 15 residues. CDR3 sequence (DNA): TGTGCCAGCAGGAGGCGGGGACCAGTGAACTATGGCTACACCTTC. It codes for CASRRRGPVNYGYTF.

The rearrangement joins TRBV7-6 to TRBJ2-1, with a possible D match to TRBD1 (7 bases). Germline lookup yields CDR1 SGHVS and CDR2 FNYEAQ. The CDR3 extends over 16 amino acids. V dropped 6 bases and J dropped 7 bases, with 22 bases sitting between them. The CDR3 spells CASSSILPTGRNEQFF. CDR3 DNA sequence: TGTGCCAGCAGTTCTATTCTACCGACAGGGAGGAATGAGCAGTTCTTC.

The chain carries TRBV11-3 and TRBJ2-2; no definite D call. The germline V and J ends were trimmed by 5 bases and 2 bases, with 3 bases remaining between them. This CDR3 has 12 amino acids. Germline-derived CDR1 and CDR2 are SGHNT and YENEEA. CDR3 loop: CASSPNTGELFF. CDR3 DNA: TGTGCCAGCAGCCCTAACACCGGGGAGCTGTTTTTT.

There are a few counts of this clone. The V gene is TRBV9, the J gene TRBJ2-3; 14 nucleotides align to TRBD2. The CDR3 contains 16 residues. CDR1 SGDLS and CDR2 YYNGEE come from the germline V gene. Losses at the gene ends were 4 bases for V and 6 bases for J; bases not matched to a gene: 7. CDR3 sequence reads: CASSTGTSGSKDTQYF. DNA of the CDR3: TGTGCCAGCAGCACCGGGACTAGCGGGAGTAAGGATACGCAGTATTTT.

The rearrangement joins TRBV6-1 to TRBJ2-5; TRBD1 matches at 8 bases. The J call may be mistaken, given a closer DNA end match to TRBJ2-7. Per the germline V gene, CDR1 is MNHNS and CDR2 is SASEGT. The CDR3 totals 14 residues. This CDR3 reads CASLRQGIVSEQYF. The CDR3 region has the DNA TGTGCCAGCCTCAGACAGGGGATTGTGAGCGAGCAGTACTTC.

DNA of the CDR3: TGTGCCTGTAGGAGGGCGGGAAACACAGATACGCAGTATTTT. As protein: CACRRAGNTDTQYF. The J gene is TRBJ2-3, the V gene TRBV30; a possible D gene is TRBD2 (6 bases). Trimming took off 6 bases at V and 2 bases at J, with 15 bases between the two ends. The CDR3 sequence is 14 residues long. Germline V gene data show CDR1 as GTSNPN and CDR2 as SVGIG (reference sequence).

The sample holds a few counts of this clone. Within the sample, other DNA sequences also encode this same CDR3. The chain employs TRBV27 and TRBJ1-5; D remains ambiguous. V was trimmed by 2 bases and J by 0 bases, leaving 8 bases between them. The length of the CDR3 is 15 residues. Per germline, CDR1 MNHEY and CDR2 SMNVEV (reference sequence). CDR3: CASSLEGYSNQPQHF. CDR3 bases: TGTGCCAGCAGTTTAGAGGGTTATAGCAATCAGCCCCAGCATTTT.

The rearrangement links TRBV30 to TRBJ1-3; D is perhaps TRBD1 (6 bases). CDR3 size: 14 residues. The germline V gene has CDR1 GTSNPN and CDR2 SVGIG (reference sequence). Trimming shortened V by 0 bases and J by 3 bases, and 9 bases separated the two germline ends. The CDR3 sequence is CAWSVGQLGNTIYF. The CDR3 DNA reads as TGTGCCTGGAGTGTGGGACAACTTGGAAACACCATATATTTT.

This chain links TRBV18 with TRBJ2-5, with TRBD1 matching 8 bases. The ends lost 2 bases at V and 5 bases at J; junction bases unmatched: 4. CDR3 size: 14 residues. Germline V gene data show CDR1 as KGHSH and CDR2 as LQKENI. CDR3 residues: CASSPGTGGETQYF. As DNA, the CDR3 is TGTGCCAGCTCACCAGGGACAGGAGGGGAGACCCAGTACTTC.

The chain carries TRBV2 and TRBJ2-3; 10 bases match TRBD2. V trimming: 8 bases; J trimming: 2 bases; junction bases outside the gene matches: 4. The CDR3 runs to 14 residues. Germline V gives CDR1 SNHLY, CDR2 FYNNEI. The CDR3, as DNA: TGTGCCAGCCAGGGACTAGCGTCCACAGATACGCAGTATTTT. Its translation: CASQGLASTDTQYF.

This chain connects TRBV5-1 to TRBJ1-1; D gene unclear. Per the germline V gene, CDR1 is SGHRS and CDR2 is YFSETQ. The length of the CDR3 is 12 residues. V lost 5 bases and J 1 base, leaving 6 bases between the germline ends. CDR3 region: CASSGWNTEAFF. The CDR3 DNA reads TGCGCCAGCAGTGGCTGGAACACTGAAGCTTTCTTT. Full variable domain (missing parts from reference TRBV5-1 and TRBJ1-1): KAGVTQTPRYLIKTRGQQVTLSCSPISGHRSVSWYQQTPGQGLQFLFEYFSETQRNKGNFPGRFSGRQFSNSRSEMNVSTLELGDSALYLCASSGWNTEAFFGQGTRLTVV.

The chain carries TRBV7-3 and TRBJ2-1, with 9 bases lining up with TRBD1. The CDR3 length is 15 residues. With 1 base clipped from V and 3 bases from J, the junction kept 1 base outside the gene matches. Germline V lookup: CDR1 SGHTA, CDR2 FQGTGA. CDR3 sequence: CASSLNRGLYNEQFF. Written as DNA, the CDR3 is TGTGCCAGCAGCTTAAACAGGGGGCTCTACAATGAGCAGTTCTTC.

This clone showed up just a few times. The chain uses TRBV7-2 and TRBJ1-1; D call uncertain. V was cut by 4 bases and J by 0 bases, with 9 bases left in between. Germline-derived CDR1 and CDR2 are SGHTA and FQGNSA. This CDR3 comprises 14 residues. CDR3 residues: CASSWRAMNTEAFF. CDR3 nucleotides: TGTGCCAGCAGCTGGAGGGCCATGAACACTGAAGCTTTCTTT.

The chain uses TRBV2 and TRBJ2-7; possible D gene TRBD2, 5 bases. Germline V lookup: CDR1 SNHLY, CDR2 FYNNEI. V was shortened by 8 bases and J by 3 bases, with 11 bases between the two germline ends. The CDR3 runs to 12 residues. In DNA form, the CDR3 reads TGTGCCAGCTCGGACTCTTACTACGAGCAGTACTTC. Its protein product is CASSDSYYEQYF. Full variable domain (remainder filled in from reference TRBV2 and TRBJ2-7): EPEVTQTPSHQVTQMGQEVILRCVPISNHLYFYWYRQILGQKVEFLVSFYNNEISEKSEIFDDQFSVERPDGSNFTLKIRSTKLEDSAMYFCASSDSYYEQYFGPGTRLTVT.

This clone was seen a handful of times. The rearrangement uses TRBV9 and TRBJ2-7; D is perhaps TRBD2 (6 bases). CDR1 and CDR2 (germline): SGDLS, YYNGEE. V shed 3 bases and J shed 2 bases, with 18 bases lying between them. The CDR3 covers 16 residues. CDR3 nucleotide sequence: TGTGCCAGCAGCGCCCTTCCGGGGACTGGGGCCTACGAGCAGTACTTC. This translates into CASSALPGTGAYEQYF.

The chain recombines TRBV7-2 with TRBJ2-5; D remains unclear. The CDR3 contains 13 residues. V was clipped by 0 bases and J by 4 bases, with 6 bases between them. Germline values: CDR1 SGHTA, CDR2 FQGNSA. CDR3 sequence (DNA): TGTGCCAGCAGCTTAGCCAGGCGAGAGACCCAGTACTTC. It is translated as CASSLARRETQYF.

This CDR3 reads CASSPNRDNEQFF. The CDR3 DNA is TGTGCCAGCAGCCCGAACAGGGACAATGAGCAGTTCTTC. The chain is built from TRBV7-2 and TRBJ2-1; D may be TRBD1 (6 bases). CDR3 length: 13 residues. The germline V gene has CDR1 SGHTA and CDR2 FQGNSA. V lost 5 bases and J lost 5, with 10 bases in between.

The chain uses TRBV9 and TRBJ2-5; D is possibly TRBD1 (6 bases). Trimming cost V 4 bases and J 5 bases, with 18 bases left between them. Germline V lookup: CDR1 SGDLS, CDR2 YYNGEE. The CDR3 totals 15 residues. The CDR3 spells CASSTYSGQGETQYF. CDR3 DNA sequence: TGTGCCAGCAGCACCTACTCCGGGCAGGGGGAGACCCAGTACTTC.

The V gene is TRBV10-3, the J gene TRBJ2-1; perhaps TRBD1 as D (5 bases). The germline V gene encodes CDR1 ENHRY and CDR2 SYGVKD. This CDR3 has 13 residues. Trimming left V 3 bases short and J 11 bases short, with 14 bases between. The CDR3 sequence is CAISERGGGKQFF. CDR3 nucleotide sequence: TGTGCCATCAGTGAAAGGGGCGGCGGAAAGCAGTTCTTC.

This chain joins TRBV29-1 and TRBJ1-2, with D perhaps TRBD1 (6 bases). Per the germline V gene, CDR1 is SQVTM and CDR2 is ANQGSEA. V was pared by 6 bases and J by 4 bases, with 12 bases between. CDR3 length: 12 amino acids. The CDR3 here is CSVPGASYGYTF. The CDR3 DNA reads as TGCAGCGTACCAGGGGCGAGCTATGGCTACACCTTC.

The rearrangement uses TRBV5-1 and TRBJ2-7, with a weak D call TRBD1 (7 bases). Trimming took off 0 bases at V and 5 bases at J, with 15 bases between the two ends. This CDR3 is built from 15 residues. Germline lookup yields CDR1 SGHRS and CDR2 YFSETQ. Here the CDR3 DNA reads TGCGCCAGCAGCTTGGAACAGGGGAGGTACAACGAGCAGTACTTC. It translates to CASSLEQGRYNEQYF.

This clone was seen a handful of times. This chain joins TRBV4-2 and TRBJ1-2; a weak D match, TRBD1 (6 bases). CDR1 and CDR2 from the germline V gene are LGHNA and YNFKEQ. This CDR3 contains 11 residues. V lost 1 base to trimming and J lost 9 bases, with 6 bases between them. CDR3 loop: CASSQGDSYTF. The CDR3 DNA sequence: TGTGCCAGCAGCCAAGGGGACAGCTACACCTTC.

Of note for this clone: Compared with germline, one end of the junction differs, possibly owing to a read error. J is TRBJ2-1 and V is TRBV4-1; 9 bases align to TRBD2. Germline loops: CDR1 MGHRA, CDR2 YSYEKL. The length of the CDR3 is 15 residues. The CDR3 coding sequence is TGCACCAGCAGGCTTGGGGCGGGAGGGCCGGGTGAGCAGTTCTTC. Its protein product is CTSRLGAGGPGEQFF.

This clone was seen a handful of times. This chain uses TRBV7-2 with TRBJ2-5, with D tentatively TRBD2 (6 bases). Germline V gives CDR1 SGHTA, CDR2 FQGNSA. The CDR3 loop spans 13 amino acids. The V and J ends lost 4 bases and 2 bases respectively, with 8 bases between them. The chain's CDR3 is CASSYGLQETQYF. The CDR3 region has the DNA TGTGCCAGCAGCTACGGACTACAAGAGACCCAGTACTTC.